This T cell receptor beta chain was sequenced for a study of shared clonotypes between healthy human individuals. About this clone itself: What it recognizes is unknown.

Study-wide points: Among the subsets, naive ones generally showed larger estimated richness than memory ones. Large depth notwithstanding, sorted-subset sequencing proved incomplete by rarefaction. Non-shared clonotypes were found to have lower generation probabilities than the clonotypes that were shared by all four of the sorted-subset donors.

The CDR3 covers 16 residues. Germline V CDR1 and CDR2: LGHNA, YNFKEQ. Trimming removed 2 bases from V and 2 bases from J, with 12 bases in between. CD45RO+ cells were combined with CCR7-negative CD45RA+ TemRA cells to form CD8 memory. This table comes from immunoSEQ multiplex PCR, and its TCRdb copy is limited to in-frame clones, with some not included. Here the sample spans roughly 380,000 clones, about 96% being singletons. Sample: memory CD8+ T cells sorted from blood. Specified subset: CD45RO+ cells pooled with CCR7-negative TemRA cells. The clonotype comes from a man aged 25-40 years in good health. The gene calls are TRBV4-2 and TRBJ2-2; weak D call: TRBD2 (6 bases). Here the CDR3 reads CASSQSGGPNTGELFF. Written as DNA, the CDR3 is TGTGCCAGCAGCCAATCAGGAGGGCCTAACACCGGGGAGCTGTTTTTT.